The sequence of this T cell receptor (beta chain) was determined in a study of shared clonotypes between healthy human individuals (dated by TCRdb to 2019 to 2021). For the wider study: The cohort comprised a couple of women and a few men aged 18 to 49 years. To increase sequencing depth and limit assay-specific biases, different laboratories used diverse techniques to prepare libraries and sequence TCR repertoires. For each donor, three plates each were used for CD4 naive and CD4 memory, two plates were used for CD8 naive, and one plate was used for CD8 memory. Leukapheresis yielded between about 0.85 and 9 billion PBMCs per donor. The study deeply sequenced blood TCR repertoires of about 5 healthy adults to estimate repertoire size and the extent of clonotype sharing between individuals.

What the work shows at the level of the full study, not this receptor alone: Because the study included a small number of donors, the genetic and exposure-history diversity represented was limited. Naive subsets generally had larger estimated clonotype richness than memory subsets. Incomplete sequencing was indicated by rarefaction of sorted-subset datasets, despite the large sequencing depth. Pairwise subsampling indicated that sequencing depth was expected to affect the degree of clonotype sharing among donors. When a handful of donors were compared, the shared fraction of clonotypes was about 5.2% for naive CD4, around 3.6% for naive CD8, more than 2% for memory CD4, and 0.4% for memory CD8. Only blood was sampled, and tissue TCR repertoires likely differ from those in blood. Compared with non-shared clonotypes, clonotypes shared by all four sorted-subset donors had higher generation probabilities.

TCR CDR3 regions were amplified from genomic DNA by multiplex PCR using the deep immunoSEQ assay. For each cell subset, the extracted genomic DNA was distributed evenly across all wells of several immunoSEQ 96-well plates, and each plate served as one replicate. For sorted subsets, about 200 ng genomic DNA, equal to 30,000 to 35,000 T cell genomes, was loaded into each replicate PCR. The purified libraries were quantified using a Qubit 3.0 fluorometer, sized with a Bioanalyzer 2100, and then quantified again using the KAPA Library Quantification kit. Every immunoSEQ 96-well plate was sequenced on a separate single-read 150-cycle Illumina NextSeq 550 flow cell. As for the authors' bioinformatics: The immunoSEQ output contained only junctional sequences without quality scores, so filtering could not match that applied to full-length reads. Sequences were annotated with PyIR, a Python wrapper for IgBLAST v1.9, using IMGT germline references to assign V/J genes and CDR3. Any read was removed if the V/J assignment was weak (E-value above 1e-6), the CDR3 was missing, or the read contained stop codons, out-of-frame junctions, or ambiguous translated residues. V3J clonotypes were defined by identical inferred V gene, J gene, and CDR3 amino acid sequence. Percentage overlap between repertoires was calculated by dividing the number of shared unique clonotypes by the size of the smaller repertoire. Repertoire richness was assessed with RTK rarefaction, the Chao1 estimator, and Recon v2.1 estimates of unobserved clonotypes. Generation probabilities were computed with OLGA for all TCRbeta clonotypes obtained by the gDNA method from several donors. TCRdb limited this immuneACCESS table to in-frame rearrangements with V and J called. A share of clones is missing; checked studies link under half to unresolved V genes, and the rest is unexplained. V, J and clone size are taken as reported in that table, and D and trimming were inferred from the DNA itself. Present in this sample are some 2.3 million clones, 85% to 95% of which were seen just once. The ten largest clones take up about 0.41% of the sample.

A note on this clone: Its specific antigen is unknown. Base qualities are not provided; no much larger clone lies one nucleotide away.

Healthy HIV-negative adults with no recently reported acute infections or vaccinations were included as donors. All donors were Caucasian adults living in Nashville, Tennessee, USA. CD4+ T cells were enriched by magnetic negative selection, after which naive cells were positively selected on CD45RA and the negative fraction was taken as the memory subset. Blood was collected by leukapheresis, and PBMCs were isolated by Ficoll-Histopaque density gradient centrifugation and then cryopreserved in liquid nitrogen vapor phase. Analytical flow cytometry was used to check the purity and quantity of every magnetically sorted T cell population. Each sorted fraction had its genomic DNA isolated and then quantified by UV absorbance on a Nanodrop 2000c. Spanning cysteine to phenylalanine, the CDR3 consists of 16 amino acids. The only DNA kept is the CDR3, 48 bases in frame from the first base. CDR1 is given as SGDLS and CDR2 as YYNGEE, both from the germline V gene. The junction shows trimming of 1 base on V and 0 bases on J, plus 8 bases between the germline ends.

The sequencing sample was made of naive CD4+ T cells from PBMCs. Read against the paper, the sample's cell subset or site label means: CD45RA+ positively selected. The rearranged chain carries TRBV9 and TRBJ2-6, with the D gene too uncertain to name. The clonotype originates from a man between 18 and 35 years old in good health. Some clones in this sample may be carry-over from other donors' samples. The CDR3 in this case is CASSVRWGSGANVLTF. The DNA sequence reads TGTGCCAGCAGCGTACGTTGGGGCTCTGGGGCCAACGTCCTGACTTTC.